These 14 T cell receptor beta chains came from one sample sequenced in a study of T-cell memory formation after mild COVID-19. TCRdb ran MiXCR on the 5' RACE reads and lists one entry per CDR3 protein. The table includes 350,000 to 550,000 distinct CDR3 sequences, more than 15% detected once. The specimen was PBMCs or a T cell subset sorted from them (not recorded which). The receptors were gathered from a man between 18 and 29 years old who had mild COVID-19 (a few samples of this study predate the infection). Cell type and time point are not known.

The genes are TRBV7-2 and TRBJ2-1; TRBD2 agrees at 11 bases. The V gene end was trimmed by 4 bases and the J gene end by 4 bases; junction bases not matched to a gene: 12. The germline CDR1 and CDR2 sequences are SGHTA and FQGNSA. The CDR3 has 18 amino acids. CDR3 region: CASSSVPGTSGGYNEQFF. The CDR3 DNA reads as TGTGCCAGCAGCTCTGTCCCCGGGACTAGCGGTGGTTACAATGAGCAGTTCTTC.

The V call is TRBV5-4, the J call TRBJ2-7, with D possibly being TRBD1 or TRBD2 (5 bases each). The CDR3 sequence is 13 residues long. The germline V and J ends were trimmed by 4 bases and 6 bases, with 14 bases remaining between them. Germline CDR1 and CDR2: SGHNT and YYREEE (reference sequence). The CDR3 here is CASSPGTGIEQYF. The CDR3 DNA follows: TGTGCCAGCAGCCCCGGGACGGGGATCGAGCAGTACTTC.

V gene TRBV4-2 combines with J gene TRBJ2-3; the D is unclear. V lost 1 base and J 4 bases, leaving 6 bases between the germline ends. This CDR3 has 13 amino acids. From germline, CDR1 is LGHNA and CDR2 YNFKEQ. The CDR3 sequence is CASSQGSSDTQYF. In DNA form, the CDR3 reads TGTGCCAGCAGCCAAGGGTCATCAGATACGCAGTATTTT.

The genes are TRBV5-1 and TRBJ2-4; no clear D gene. The CDR3 sequence is 15 residues long. Trimming cost V 4 bases and J 2 bases, with 13 bases left between them. Germline CDR1 SGHRS, CDR2 YFSETQ. Here the CDR3 reads CASSPGQETKNIQYF. In DNA form, the CDR3 reads TGCGCCAGCAGCCCCGGCCAAGAGACCAAAAACATTCAGTACTTC.

The chain is built from TRBV18 and TRBJ2-3; 7 nucleotides match TRBD1. Germline V CDR1 and CDR2: KGHSH, LQKENI. The V and J ends lost 6 bases and 8 bases, in that order; junction bases with no gene match: 14. The CDR3 contains 15 residues. The CDR3: CASSSKGAGLGTQYF. The DNA of the CDR3 is TGTGCCAGCTCGTCGAAGGGGGCTGGTTTAGGTACGCAGTATTTT.

V usage is TRBV7-2 and J usage is TRBJ1-4, with unresolved D. The CDR3 has 15 residues. The V and J ends lost 1 base and 8 bases respectively, with 14 bases between them. From germline, CDR1 is SGHTA and CDR2 FQGNSA. The CDR3 DNA follows: TGTGCCAGCAGCTTAGGGGCCGGGTCGGGCGAAAAACTGTTTTTT. It codes for CASSLGAGSGEKLFF. The whole variable domain, filled in from reference TRBV7-2 and TRBJ1-4, reads GAGVSQSPSNKVTEKGKDVELRCDPISGHTALYWYRQSLGQGLEFLIYFQGNSAPDKSGLPSDRFSAERTGGSVSTLTIQRTQQEDSAVYLCASSLGAGSGEKLFFGSGTQLSVL.

The chain carries TRBV11-3 and TRBJ1-1; maybe TRBD1 (6 bases). The CDR3 is made up of 15 amino acids. V lost 5 bases and J 4 bases, leaving 17 bases between the germline ends. Germline V lookup: CDR1 SGHNT, CDR2 YENEEA. In nucleotides, the CDR3 is TGTGCCAGCAGCCTCGACTCAGGGGACCCCACTGAAGCTTTCTTT. It translates to CASSLDSGDPTEAFF.

This clonotype has a handful of counts. The rearrangement links TRBV19 to TRBJ1-1; D gene ambiguous. With 5 bases removed from V and 4 bases from J, the gap between germline ends came to 14 bases. Germline V gene sequence: CDR1 LNHDA, CDR2 SQIVND (reference sequence). CDR3 length: 14 residues. The CDR3 coding sequence is TGTGCCAGTAGTGTTCCGGGCATGGTCACTGAAGCTTTCTTT. It yields the protein CASSVPGMVTEAFF.

This clonotype has a count of ten or more. Its ends do not fully match the called genes, so a read error is possible. The chain joins TRBV4-1 to TRBJ1-1; perhaps TRBD1 as D (6 bases). Germline CDR1 is MGHRA and CDR2 is YSYEKL. This CDR3 region has 13 residues. The CDR3 DNA is TGTGCCAGCAGTCGAAGGGGGGACACTGAAGCTTTCTTT. Residues: CASSRRGDTEAFF.

This clonotype came up many times. The rearrangement uses TRBV7-6 and TRBJ2-1; TRBD2 agrees at 12 bases. In germline, CDR1 is SGHVS, CDR2 FNYEAQ. The CDR3 spans 17 residues. J was trimmed by 9 bases and V by 2 bases; bases with no gene match: 11. The CDR3 region is CASSLLPASGGAREQFF. The CDR3 nucleotides read TGTGCCAGCAGCTTACTCCCGGCTAGCGGGGGGGCCCGTGAGCAGTTCTTC.

In this sample, this clonotype turned up a few times. This chain connects TRBV6-6 to TRBJ2-7; D not certain. The V end was cut by 5 bases, the J end by 1 base, with 9 bases between. Looked up from germline, CDR1 is MNHNY and CDR2 is SVGAGI (reference sequence). The CDR3 contains 13 residues. CDR3 sequence: CASSPGRSYEQYF. The CDR3 DNA follows: TGTGCCAGCAGTCCCGGTCGTTCCTACGAGCAGTACTTC.

In this sample, this clonotype turned up many times. V is TRBV18 and J is TRBJ2-3; no clear D gene. CDR1 is KGHSH, CDR2 LQKENI, per germline. Trimming removed 3 bases from V and 1 base from J, with 11 bases in between. The CDR3 covers 15 residues. The CDR3 DNA sequence: TGTGCCAGCTCACCGGTCGGGCAGGGCACAGATACGCAGTATTTT. Its translation is CASSPVGQGTDTQYF.

The genes are TRBV5-1 and TRBJ2-5; D is ambiguous. Germline assignment: CDR1 SGHRS and CDR2 YFSETQ. The CDR3 sequence is 13 residues long. V shed 1 base and J shed 3 bases, with 7 bases lying between them. CDR3 in DNA: TGCGCCAGCAGCTTGCCAGTGGAAGAGACCCAGTACTTC. Amino acids: CASSLPVEETQYF.

This clonotype was observed a handful of times. This chain connects TRBV7-3 to TRBJ2-3, with TRBD2 matching 10 bases. V lost 4 bases and J lost 7; bases outside the gene matches: 11. Germline V gene data show CDR1 as SGHTA and CDR2 as FQGTGA. The CDR3 is made up of 16 amino acids. CDR3 sequence (DNA): TGTGCCAGCAGCTCCGACCCCAGCGGGGGGGCGAATACGCAGTATTTT. This translates into CASSSDPSGGANTQYF.